This TCR beta chain was sequenced for a study of human T cells and chemical hapten exposure. Study findings and constraints: Expanded TCR counts at PT1 went up together with patch test score, a positive correlation.

TCRdb analysed the RACE reads with MiXCR anew, one entry per CDR3 protein. This sample has some 42,000 distinct CDR3 sequences; around 10% occur once, and the top ten carry roughly 15%. In this sample, this clonotype turned up a few times. Its antigen remains unidentified. Stated time point: patch test 2, 6 weeks after DPC sensitization. Treatment here: therapeutic diphenylcyclopropenone sensitization with weekly scalp DPC. The TCR sequence derives from a woman aged 40 to 55 with alopecia areata. Some clones in this sample may be carry-over from other donors' samples. The sample was whole blood, taken in connection with sensitization to the hapten diphenylcyclopropenone (DPC).

The CDR3 DNA follows: TGTGCCAGCAGTCGTAGCAGCAGCTCTGGAAACACCATATATTTT. Translated, it gives CASSRSSSSGNTIYF. J is TRBJ1-3 and V is TRBV2; no reliable D call. V lost 5 bases to trimming and J lost 0 bases, with 11 bases between them. CDR3 length: 15 amino acids. Germline CDR1 SNHLY, CDR2 FYNNEI.